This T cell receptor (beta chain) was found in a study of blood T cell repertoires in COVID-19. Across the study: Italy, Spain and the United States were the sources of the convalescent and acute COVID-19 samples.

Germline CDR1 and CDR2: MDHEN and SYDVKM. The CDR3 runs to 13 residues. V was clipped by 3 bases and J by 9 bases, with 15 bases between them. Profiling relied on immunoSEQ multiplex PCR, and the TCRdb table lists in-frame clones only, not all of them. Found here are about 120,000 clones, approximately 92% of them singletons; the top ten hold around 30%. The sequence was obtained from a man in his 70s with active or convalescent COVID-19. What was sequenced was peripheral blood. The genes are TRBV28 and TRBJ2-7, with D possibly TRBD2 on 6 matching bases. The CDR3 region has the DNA TGTGCCAGCAGTTTTTTAGTCGGGAGAGGGCAGTACTTC. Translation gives CASSFLVGRGQYF.